A selection of T cell receptor beta chains follows, all from one sample in a study of T cell responses to AZD1222 COVID-19 vaccine. TCRdb's table, derived via immunoSEQ multiplex PCR, lists solely in-frame clones and lacks some. The repertoire holds about 200,000 clones, with roughly 92% as singletons. The source material was peripheral blood, sampled 28 days after the second AZD1222 dose. The receptor set was obtained from an adult who received the AZD1222 COVID-19 vaccine. Each CDR3 is given with its conserved first and last residue. The D gene is left open where the match is weak. A clone size is listed for some rows: how often the clone was seen (once, few, many), or a class if it is expanded.

j_call d_call clone_size v_call cdr3_length cdr3_aa cdr3_nt
TRBJ1-3 - - TRBV30 12 CAWSEGRNTIYF TGTGCCTGGAGTGAAGGTCGAAACACCATATATTTT
TRBJ1-1 TRBD1 - TRBV11-2 15 CASSQRTGVNTEAFF TGTGCCAGCAGCCAAAGGACAGGGGTGAACACTGAAGCTTTCTTT
TRBJ2-6 - - TRBV19 15 CASISGRAGANVLTF TGTGCCAGTATCTCGGGCAGGGCCGGGGCCAACGTCCTGACTTTC
TRBJ2-5 - - TRBV10-3 16 CAISQGGQGNLETQYF TGTGCCATCTCCCAAGGGGGGCAGGGCAATCTCGAGACCCAGTACTTC
TRBJ2-7 TRBD2 - TRBV4-1 15 CASSQGHSGGNEQYF TGCGCCAGCAGCCAAGGACACAGCGGGGGGAACGAGCAGTACTTC
TRBJ2-7 TRBD1 - TRBV18 13 CASSTGTAYEQYF TGTGCCAGCTCAACCGGGACAGCCTACGAGCAGTACTTC
TRBJ1-1 - - TRBV21-1 15 CASSKVRQRNTEAFF TGTGCCAGCAGCAAAGTGAGACAGCGGAACACTGAAGCTTTCTTT
TRBJ2-1 TRBD1 - TRBV6-6 19 CASRRMGQGWAGFPNEQFF TGTGCCAGCAGACGAATGGGACAGGGATGGGCTGGGTTCCCCAATGAGCAGTTCTTC
TRBJ2-1 - - TRBV6-5 12 CASVGNYNEQFF TGTGCCAGCGTGGGAAACTACAATGAGCAGTTCTTC
TRBJ1-1 - once TRBV9 15 CASSAAGSGNTEAFF TGTGCCAGCAGCGCAGCGGGGTCGGGGAACACTGAAGCTTTCTTT
TRBJ1-4 TRBD1 - TRBV5-1 14 CASSLTQGFEKLFF TGCGCCAGCAGCTTGACACAGGGGTTTGAAAAACTGTTTTTT
TRBJ2-2 TRBD1 - TRBV11-1 15 CASSLGQGNTGELFF TGTGCCAGCAGCTTAGGACAGGGGAACACCGGGGAGCTGTTTTTT
TRBJ1-1 - once TRBV29-1 10 CTLRALDVFF TGCACCCTGAGAGCCCTAGACGTCTTCTTT
TRBJ2-3 TRBD2 - TRBV19 16 CASSISSGALTDTQYF TGTGCCAGTAGTATATCCAGCGGGGCCCTCACAGATACGCAGTATTTT
TRBJ2-7 - - TRBV6-6 13 CASTGQSSYEQYF TGTGCCAGCACAGGACAGTCCTCCTACGAGCAGTACTTC
TRBJ2-6 - - TRBV19 15 CASADGSSGANVLTF TGTGCCAGCGCGGACGGGTCCTCTGGGGCCAACGTCCTGACTTTC
TRBJ1-1 - - TRBV7-6 14 CASSLGSTVAEAFF TGTGCCAGCAGCTTAGGTTCGACCGTTGCTGAAGCTTTCTTT
TRBJ2-7 TRBD1 - TRBV28 12 CASRDRGFEQYF TGTGCCAGCAGGGACAGGGGTTTCGAGCAGTACTTC
TRBJ2-1 - - TRBV23-1 14 CASSQSDGENEQFF TGCGCCAGCAGTCAATCGGACGGGGAAAATGAGCAGTTCTTC
TRBJ1-1 - - TRBV25-1 11 CASSPGLEAFF TGTGCCAGCAGTCCAGGCCTTGAAGCTTTCTTT
TRBJ1-4 - - TRBV4-2 15 CASSQQQGGDEKLFF TGTGCCAGCAGCCAACAACAAGGTGGGGATGAAAAACTGTTTTTT
TRBJ2-1 - - TRBV3-1/TRBV3-2 13 CASSLRDPNEQFF TGTGCCAGCAGTCTACGGGACCCCAATGAGCAGTTCTTC
TRBJ1-1 - - TRBV5-1 15 CASSLKSGGSTEAFF TGCGCCAGCAGCTTGAAGTCAGGAGGGAGCACTGAAGCTTTCTTT
TRBJ1-4 - - TRBV5-1 15 CASSLAGHPEEKLFF TGCGCCAGCAGCCTTGCAGGACATCCGGAAGAAAAACTGTTTTTT
TRBJ1-5 - - TRBV28 15 CASSRGAASNQPQHF TGTGCCAGCAGTAGAGGGGCAGCAAGCAATCAGCCCCAGCATTTT
TRBJ1-2 - - TRBV28 11 CASSPGIVYTF TGTGCCAGCAGTCCAGGGATCGTCTACACCTTC
TRBJ2-1 - - TRBV15 14 CATSTGTQGNEQFF TGTGCCACCTCAACAGGGACACAAGGGAATGAGCAGTTCTTC
TRBJ2-5 - once TRBV2 12 CASIGGRETQYF TGTGCCAGCATAGGGGGGCGTGAGACCCAGTACTTC
TRBJ2-7 - - TRBV11-2 11 CASSPHYSEYF TGTGCCAGCAGCCCTCATTACTCGGAGTACTTC
TRBJ1-6 - - TRBV4-1 15 CASSQEVGRHSPLHF TGCGCCAGCAGCCAAGAAGTCGGCCGACATTCACCCCTCCACTTT
TRBJ2-2 - - TRBV19 14 CASSVGTNTGELFF TGTGCCAGTAGTGTAGGGACGAACACCGGGGAGCTGTTTTTT
TRBJ2-5 - - TRBV6-5 14 CASSYGGSQETQYF TGTGCCAGCAGTTACGGCGGGTCCCAAGAGACCCAGTACTTC
TRBJ1-4 - - TRBV5-4 13 CASSLDRIEKLFF TGTGCCAGCAGCTTGGACAGAATTGAAAAACTGTTTTTT
TRBJ1-3 TRBD1 - TRBV7-2 16 CASSYTGGRTGNTIYF TGTGCCAGCAGCTACACAGGGGGCAGGACTGGAAACACCATATATTTT
TRBJ1-4 - - TRBV19 15 CASSIEGRYGEKLFF TGTGCCAGTAGTATAGAAGGCAGATACGGTGAAAAACTGTTTTTT
TRBJ2-7 - - TRBV6-1 16 CASSDPWGGRSYEQYF TGTGCCAGCAGTGACCCGTGGGGGGGGCGGTCCTACGAGCAGTACTTC
TRBJ2-2 - - TRBV28 14 CASSLGGNTGELFF TGTGCCAGCAGTTTAGGGGGGAACACCGGGGAGCTGTTTTTT
TRBJ1-1 - - TRBV11-2 12 CASSFSNTEAFF TGTGCCAGCAGCTTTAGCAACACTGAAGCTTTCTTT
TRBJ2-6 - - TRBV6-2/TRBV6-3 16 CASSVRGSPGANVLTF TGTGCCAGCAGTGTCAGGGGCTCGCCTGGGGCCAACGTCCTGACTTTC
TRBJ2-7 - - TRBV28 16 CASSLYGEVLSYEQYF TGTGCCAGCAGTTTATATGGGGAGGTATTATCCTACGAGCAGTACTTC
TRBJ1-5 - - TRBV28 17 CASTSLRGAGASQPQHF TGTGCCAGCACATCGTTGAGGGGTGCAGGAGCAAGTCAGCCCCAGCATTTT
TRBJ1-6 TRBD1 - TRBV6-1 15 CASSELDRGNSPLHF TGTGCCAGCAGTGAGCTGGACAGGGGTAATTCACCCCTCCACTTT
TRBJ2-5 - - TRBV21-1 14 CASTGRMMEETQYF TGTGCCAGCACTGGACGGATGATGGAAGAGACCCAGTACTTC
TRBJ2-3 - - TRBV10-2 14 CASSVAGSTDTQYF TGCGCCAGCAGTGTGGCAGGGAGTACAGATACGCAGTATTTT
TRBJ2-7 - once TRBV5-5 11 CASSPNYEQYF TGTGCCAGCAGCCCCAACTACGAGCAGTACTTC
TRBJ1-1 - - TRBV27 16 CASSLAGGPLNTEAFF TGTGCCAGCAGTTTGGCCGGGGGGCCTTTGAACACTGAAGCTTTCTTT
TRBJ2-7 TRBD2 - TRBV7-8 15 CASSPELAGLYEQYF TGTGCCAGCAGCCCGGAGTTAGCGGGCCTATACGAGCAGTACTTC
TRBJ1-2 TRBD1 - TRBV6-5 13 CASRGTVSTGYTF TGTGCCAGCCGGGGGACAGTATCTACCGGCTACACCTTC
TRBJ1-2 - - TRBV5-1 15 CASSLSPATNYGYTF TGCGCCAGCAGCTTGAGTCCAGCCACTAACTATGGCTACACCTTC
TRBJ1-5 - - TRBV27 15 CATGGTGWSNQPQHF TGTGCCACCGGGGGTACAGGGTGGAGCAATCAGCCCCAGCATTTT
TRBJ1-1 - - TRBV6-5 13 CASSTGQNTEAFF TGTGCCAGCAGTACGGGACAGAACACTGAAGCTTTCTTT